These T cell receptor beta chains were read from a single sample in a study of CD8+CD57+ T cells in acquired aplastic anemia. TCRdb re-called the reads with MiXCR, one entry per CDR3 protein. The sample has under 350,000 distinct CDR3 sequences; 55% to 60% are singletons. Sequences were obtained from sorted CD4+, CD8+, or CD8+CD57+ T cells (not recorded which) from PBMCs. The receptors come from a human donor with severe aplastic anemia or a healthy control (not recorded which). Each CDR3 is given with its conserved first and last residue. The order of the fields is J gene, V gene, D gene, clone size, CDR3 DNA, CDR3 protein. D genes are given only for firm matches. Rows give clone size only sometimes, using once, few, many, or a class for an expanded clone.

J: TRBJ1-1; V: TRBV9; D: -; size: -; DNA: TGTGCCAGCAGCGATCGTGACATGAACACTGAAGCTTTCTTT; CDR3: CASSDRDMNTEAFF
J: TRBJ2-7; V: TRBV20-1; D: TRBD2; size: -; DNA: TGCAGTGCTGGCCCCCGGACTAGCGGCACCGGCTCCTACGAGCAGTACTTC; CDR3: CSAGPRTSGTGSYEQYF
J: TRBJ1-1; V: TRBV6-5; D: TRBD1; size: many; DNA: TGTGCCAGCAGTTATTGGACAGGGGACACTGAAGCTTTCTTT; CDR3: CASSYWTGDTEAFF
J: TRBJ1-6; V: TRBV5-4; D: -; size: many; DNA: TGTGCCACGCACGGGCGGGGGGCTAATTCACCCCTCCACTTT; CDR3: CATHGRGANSPLHF
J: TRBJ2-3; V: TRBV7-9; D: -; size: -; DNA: TGTGCCAGCAGCTTACCCCTAGCAACAGATACGCAGTATTTT; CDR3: CASSLPLATDTQYF
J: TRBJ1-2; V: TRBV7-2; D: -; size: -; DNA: TGTGCCAGCAGCTTAGCGGAGGAGGCCTATGGCTACACCTTC; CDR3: CASSLAEEAYGYTF
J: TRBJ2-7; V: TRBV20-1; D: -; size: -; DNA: TGCAGTGCTATGACTAGACCCGGCGAGCAGTACTTC; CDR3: CSAMTRPGEQYF
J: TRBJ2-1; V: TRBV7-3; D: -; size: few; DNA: TGTGCCAGCAGCTTAACGTCTAGTAGATCCGATGAGCAGTTCTTC; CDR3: CASSLTSSRSDEQFF
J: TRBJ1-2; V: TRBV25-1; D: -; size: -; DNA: TGTGCCAGCAGCCACGGACGGGGGTGGGAGCTCAGGGGCTACACCTTC; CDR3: CASSHGRGWELRGYTF
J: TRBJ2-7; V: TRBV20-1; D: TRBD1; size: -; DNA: TGCAGTGCTAGGCCTGGACAGGGAGGCTCCGAGCAGTACTTC; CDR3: CSARPGQGGSEQYF
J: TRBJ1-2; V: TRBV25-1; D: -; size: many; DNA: TGTGCCAGCAGTGAAGACAGGCGGCCTAAGGGTGGCTACACCTTC; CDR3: CASSEDRRPKGGYTF
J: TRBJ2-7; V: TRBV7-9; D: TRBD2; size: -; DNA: TGTGCCAGCAGCACTAGCGGGGTACCCCCCTACGAGCAGTACTTC; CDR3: CASSTSGVPPYEQYF
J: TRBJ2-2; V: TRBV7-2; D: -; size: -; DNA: TGTGCCAGCAGCAAATGGACCGTGAACACCGGGGAGCTGTTTTTT; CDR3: CASSKWTVNTGELFF
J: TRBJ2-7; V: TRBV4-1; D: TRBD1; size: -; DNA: TGCGCCAGCAGCCAACCTGGACAGGCGAACTCCTACGAGCAGTACTTC; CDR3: CASSQPGQANSYEQYF
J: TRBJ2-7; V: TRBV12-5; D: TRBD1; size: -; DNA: TGTGCTAGTGGTAATCACAGGGGCACCTACGAGCAGTACTTC; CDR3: CASGNHRGTYEQYF
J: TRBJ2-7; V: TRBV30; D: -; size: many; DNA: TGTGCCTGGAGTGTTCTTGTCAGCCCGACGGGGCAGTACTTC; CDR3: CAWSVLVSPTGQYF
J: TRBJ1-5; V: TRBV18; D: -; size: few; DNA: TGTGCCAGCTCACCAAGGACGGGCGGCAATCAGCCCCAGCATTTT; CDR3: CASSPRTGGNQPQHF
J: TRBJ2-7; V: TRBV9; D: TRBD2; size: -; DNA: TGTGCCAGCAGCCACCCGGGTAGCGGGGGGGCCTCCAACGAGCAGTACTTC; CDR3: CASSHPGSGGASNEQYF
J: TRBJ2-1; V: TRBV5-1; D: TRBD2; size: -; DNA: TGCGCCAGCAGCCCCCCCGGACTAGCGTACAATGAGCAGTTCTTC; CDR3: CASSPPGLAYNEQFF
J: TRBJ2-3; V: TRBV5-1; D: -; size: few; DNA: TGCGCCAGCAGCTCGTTTAAGGCGGGACTGGGCACAGATACGCAGTATTTT; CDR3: CASSSFKAGLGTDTQYF
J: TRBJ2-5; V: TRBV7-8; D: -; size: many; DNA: TGTGCCAGCAGCTTAGCTCGTGGTGCGGTCAGAAAAGAGACCCAGTACTTC; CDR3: CASSLARGAVRKETQYF
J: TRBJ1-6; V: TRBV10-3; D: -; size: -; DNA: TGTGCCATCCTCTGGAGGTCCTATAATTCACCCCTCCACTTT; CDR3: CAILWRSYNSPLHF
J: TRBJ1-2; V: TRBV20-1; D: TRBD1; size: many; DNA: TGCAGTGCCTGGGCGCAGGGGGAAAGCTATGGCTACACCTTC; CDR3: CSAWAQGESYGYTF
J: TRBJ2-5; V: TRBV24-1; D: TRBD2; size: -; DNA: TGTGCCACCAGTGGCACTAGCGGGGGGGAGAGGACCCAGTACTTC; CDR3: CATSGTSGGERTQYF
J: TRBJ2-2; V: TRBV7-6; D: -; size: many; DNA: TGTGCCAGCAGCTCGACAGCGAACACCGGGGAGCTGTTTTTT; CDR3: CASSSTANTGELFF
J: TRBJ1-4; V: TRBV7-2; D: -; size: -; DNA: -; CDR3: CASSFYICSARALGANEKLFF
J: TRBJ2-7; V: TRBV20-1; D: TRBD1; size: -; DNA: TGCAGTGCAACGGAGCGCGGGACAGGGAGCTCCTACGAGCAGTACTTC; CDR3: CSATERGTGSSYEQYF
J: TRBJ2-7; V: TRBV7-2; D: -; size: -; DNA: -; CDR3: CASSFYICNAATHPVRDEQYF
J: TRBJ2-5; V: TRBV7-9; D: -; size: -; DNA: TGTGCCAGCAGCTTAGGGGTAGGAAAGACCCAGTACTTC; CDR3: CASSLGVGKTQYF
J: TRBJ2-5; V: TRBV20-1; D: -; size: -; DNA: TGCAGTGCTGCAGGCGTCGGACTAGAGACCCAGTACTTC; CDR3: CSAAGVGLETQYF
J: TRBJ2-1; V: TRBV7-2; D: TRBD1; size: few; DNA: TGTGCCAGCAGCCCCGGACAGGGGGCATTCAATGAGCAGTTCTTC; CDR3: CASSPGQGAFNEQFF
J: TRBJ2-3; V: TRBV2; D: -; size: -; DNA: TGTGCCAGCAGAGCTCAGGGGAATACGCAGTATTTT; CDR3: CASRAQGNTQYF
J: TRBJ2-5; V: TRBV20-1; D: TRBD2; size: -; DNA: TGCAGTGCTATTAGCGGGAGGGAGACCCAGTACTTC; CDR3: CSAISGRETQYF
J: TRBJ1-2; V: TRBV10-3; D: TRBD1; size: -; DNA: TGTGCCATCAGCAGGACAGGGATGCACGGCTACACCTTC; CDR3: CAISRTGMHGYTF
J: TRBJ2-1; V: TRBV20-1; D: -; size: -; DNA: TGCAGTGTGGGGGGTCCCGGCACAGATACGCAGTTCTTC; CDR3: CSVGGPGTDTQFF
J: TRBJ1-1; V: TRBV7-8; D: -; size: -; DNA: TGTGCCAGCAGCTTAGAAGGAGCAGGAGGAGCTTTCTTT; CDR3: CASSLEGAGGAFF
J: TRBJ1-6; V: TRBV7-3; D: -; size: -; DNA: TGTGCCAGCAGTTTCGAGGAAAATTCACCCCTCCACTTT; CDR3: CASSFEENSPLHF
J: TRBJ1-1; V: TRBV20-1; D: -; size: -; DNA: TGCAGTGGGATTATTGGGGACACTGAAGCTTTCTTT; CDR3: CSGIIGDTEAFF
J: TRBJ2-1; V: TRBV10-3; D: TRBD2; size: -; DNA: TGTGCCATCAGGAGGACTAGCGGGGGCACAGATACGCAGTTCTTC; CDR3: CAIRRTSGGTDTQFF
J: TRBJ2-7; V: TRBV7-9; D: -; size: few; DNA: TGTGCCAGCATACGACAGGATAGGCGCGAGCAGTACTTC; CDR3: CASIRQDRREQYF
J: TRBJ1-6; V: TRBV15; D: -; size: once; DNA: TGTGCCACCAGCAGAGAAGACACCTATAATTCACCCCTCCACTTT; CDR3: CATSREDTYNSPLHF
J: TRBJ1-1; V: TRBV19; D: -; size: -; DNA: TGTGCCAGTAGTATAGATCTATTGGGTGAAGCTTTCTTT; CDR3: CASSIDLLGEAFF
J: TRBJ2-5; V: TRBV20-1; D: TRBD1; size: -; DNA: TGCAGTGTAGCAGGGGGCGAATCAGAGACCCAGTACTTC; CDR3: CSVAGGESETQYF
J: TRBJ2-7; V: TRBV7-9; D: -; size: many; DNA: TGTGCCAGCAGCTTTACCTACGAGCAGTACTTC; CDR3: CASSFTYEQYF
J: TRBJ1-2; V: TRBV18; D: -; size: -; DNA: TGTGCCACCTCAAGCACCATCGCTAACCATGGCTACACCTTC; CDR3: CATSSTIANHGYTF
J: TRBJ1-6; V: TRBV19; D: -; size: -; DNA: TGTGCCAGTAGTATTGAGGCTTCACCCCTCCACTTT; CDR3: CASSIEASPLHF
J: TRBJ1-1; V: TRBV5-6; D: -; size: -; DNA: TGTGCCAGCAGCTCGGAGCCGGGGTGGGACACTGAAGCTTTCTTT; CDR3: CASSSEPGWDTEAFF
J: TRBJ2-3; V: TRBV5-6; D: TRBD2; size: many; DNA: TGTGCCAGCAGCTTGTTATCCGCTAGCGGGGCGGCAGATACGCAGTATTTT; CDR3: CASSLLSASGAADTQYF
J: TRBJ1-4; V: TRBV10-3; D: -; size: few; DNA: TGTGCCATCAGTGAGACCTCGGGAAGGAGAGGTGAAAAACTGTTTTTT; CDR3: CAISETSGRRGEKLFF
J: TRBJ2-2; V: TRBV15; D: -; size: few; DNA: TGTGCCACCAGCCCCCATCCCGCCACGAACACCGGGGAGCTGTTTTTT; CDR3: CATSPHPATNTGELFF
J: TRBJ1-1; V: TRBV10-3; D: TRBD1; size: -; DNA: TGTGCCACCGAAGACAGGGGCGGATATAACACTGAAGCTTTCTTT; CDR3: CATEDRGGYNTEAFF
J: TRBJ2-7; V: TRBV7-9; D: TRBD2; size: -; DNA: TGTGCCAGCAGCCCCGGGACTAGGGTCTACGAGCAGTACTTC; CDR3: CASSPGTRVYEQYF
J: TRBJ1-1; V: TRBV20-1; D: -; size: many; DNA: TGCAGTGCTAGACTGCAGCTAGATGAAGCTTTCTTT; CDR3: CSARLQLDEAFF
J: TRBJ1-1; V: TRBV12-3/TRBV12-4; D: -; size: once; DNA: TGTGCCAGCAGCTTGTCAGTGGGTACTGAAGCTTTCTTT; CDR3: CASSLSVGTEAFF
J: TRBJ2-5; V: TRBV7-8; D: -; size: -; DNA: TGTGCCAGCACCCTCCGGACTAGAGGGGGAGAGACCCAGTACTTC; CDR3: CASTLRTRGGETQYF
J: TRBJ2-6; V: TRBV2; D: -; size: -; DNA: TGTGCCAGCACCAGGGGGGGAACTGGGGCCAACGTCCTGACTTTC; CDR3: CASTRGGTGANVLTF
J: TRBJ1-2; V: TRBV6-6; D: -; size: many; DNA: TGTGCCAGCAGGCTACCTGGGGGCCGAGCTAACTATGGCTACACCTTC; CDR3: CASRLPGGRANYGYTF
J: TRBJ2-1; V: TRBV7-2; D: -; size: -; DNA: TGTGCCAGCAGCTTAGAGATCCGAAATGAGCAGTTCTTC; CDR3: CASSLEIRNEQFF
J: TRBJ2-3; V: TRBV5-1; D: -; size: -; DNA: TGTGCTAGCAGCTTGAATGGAGATACGCAGTATTTT; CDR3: CASSLNGDTQYF